Shown below are 5 T cell receptor beta chains from a single sample sequenced in a study of blood T cell repertoires in COVID-19. Repertoires were generated with immunoSEQ multiplex PCR, while TCRdb's copy carries only in-frame clones and drops some. The data hold 70,000 to 75,000 clones, with 80% to 90% observed a single time. The sample was peripheral blood. The receptors shown here come from a woman at least 80 years old with active or convalescent COVID-19.

V usage is TRBV11-2 and J usage is TRBJ1-4; D may be TRBD1 (5 bases). The CDR3 loop spans 15 amino acids. The ends were cut back, 0 bases at V and 6 bases at J, with 11 bases in the middle. In germline, CDR1 is SGHAT, CDR2 FQNNGV. The CDR3 bases are TGTGCCAGCAGCTTAGATAGGGGCGGGGATGAAAAACTGTTTTTT. It specifies CASSLDRGGDEKLFF.

This clone was detected only a few times. The chain combines TRBV2 with TRBJ1-1, with D possibly matching TRBD1 (6 bases). This CDR3 has 15 residues. CDR1 is SNHLY, CDR2 FYNNEI, per germline. The ends were cut back, 7 bases at V and 1 base at J, with 16 bases in the middle. The CDR3 region has the DNA TGTGCCAGCACGAATCAGAGACAGGCGAACACTGAAGCTTTCTTT. Translated: CASTNQRQANTEAFF.

V usage is TRBV9 and J usage is TRBJ1-2; TRBD1 is a possible D gene (6 bases). Germline values: CDR1 SGDLS, CDR2 YYNGEE. The V end lost 0 bases, the J end lost 2 bases, and 8 bases lay between the germline ends. This CDR3 has 14 residues. CDR3 amino acids: CASSVGDRNYGYTF. The CDR3 nucleotides read TGTGCCAGCAGCGTAGGAGACAGGAACTATGGCTACACCTTC.

This clone was seen only a few times. The chain employs TRBV30 and TRBJ2-2, with 10 positions matching TRBD2. The V segment lost 7 bases and the J segment 0 bases; nucleotides outside the gene matches: 8. Germline V gene sequence: CDR1 GTSNPN, CDR2 SVGIG (reference sequence). The CDR3 has 16 residues. The CDR3 DNA sequence: TGTGCCTCCGGGACTAGCGCGACCACGAACACCGGGGAGCTGTTTTTT. Amino acids: CASGTSATTNTGELFF.

This chain joins TRBV27 and TRBJ1-4; a weak D match, TRBD1 (6 bases). The germline V gene encodes CDR1 MNHEY and CDR2 SMNVEV (reference sequence). This CDR3 comprises 14 residues. With 6 bases removed from V and 3 bases from J, the gap between germline ends came to 11 bases. The CDR3 is CASRTGNPNEKLFF. CDR3 bases: TGTGCCAGCAGGACAGGCAACCCTAATGAAAAACTGTTTTTT.